Presented here are 21 T cell receptor beta chains from one specimen sequenced in a study of monozygotic twins with inflammatory bowel disease. Each CDR3 protein gets one entry in TCRdb, which reprocessed the 5' RACE reads and gives no DNA. The sample is made up of approximately 210,000 distinct CDR3 sequences, and the top ten hold more than 7.5% of it. Source material: blood. Every receptor here comes from a human donor with ulcerative colitis or Crohn's disease, or a healthy co-twin of an affected twin (not recorded which).

The rearrangement joins TRBV5-1 to TRBJ1-5. The CDR3 extends over 15 amino acids. CDR1 and CDR2 from the germline V gene are SGHRS and YFSETQ. This CDR3 reads CASSLGEGFEQPQHF.

This rearrangement joins TRBV6-2 or TRBV6-3 to TRBJ2-7; TCRdb selects TRBD1, and the lack of DNA leaves this call unchecked. The CDR3 is 14 residues long. In germline, CDR1 is MNHEY, CDR2 SVGEGT. This CDR3 reads CASSYSALSYEQYF.

The genes are TRBV20-1 and TRBJ2-2. Germline loops: CDR1 DFQATT, CDR2 SNEGSKA (reference sequence). The CDR3 length is 12 residues. Here the CDR3 reads CSASDRPGELFF.

V and J are TRBV10-3 and TRBJ1-5. Germline CDR1 and CDR2: ENHRY and SYGVKD. The CDR3 spans 12 residues. The CDR3 sequence is CAISQSNQPQHF.

The J gene is TRBJ2-1, the V gene TRBV12-3 or TRBV12-4; TCRdb gives TRBD1 as the D gene, but with no DNA this cannot be confirmed. CDR3 length equals 17 residues. CDR3 loop: CASSLTGPPSAGGEQFF.

The gene calls are TRBV6-5 and TRBJ1-1. Germline V gene sequence: CDR1 MNHEY, CDR2 SVGAGI. The CDR3 consists of 14 residues. The CDR3 here is CASSYSGMNTEAFF.

This chain links TRBV19 with TRBJ2-1; TCRdb gives TRBD1 as the D gene, but with no DNA this cannot be confirmed. Per the germline V gene, CDR1 is LNHDA and CDR2 is SQIVND (reference sequence). The CDR3 length is 15 residues. This chain's CDR3 is CASSMGTGFLNEQFF.

This chain uses TRBV7-2 with TRBJ2-3; TCRdb's D call of TRBD2 is untestable without DNA. CDR3 length: 17 residues. CDR1 and CDR2 from the germline V gene are SGHTA and FQGNSA. CDR3 sequence: CASSFRGLAGSTDTQYF.

The J gene is TRBJ2-2, the V gene TRBV2; TCRdb calls TRBD1, which cannot be checked without DNA. The CDR3 contains 16 residues. CDR1 is SNHLY and CDR2 is FYNNEI in the germline V gene. CDR3 residues: CASRTDRVFNTGELFF.

The chain joins TRBV24-1 to TRBJ2-5; the D call from TCRdb, TRBD1, cannot be confirmed without DNA. Germline lookup yields CDR1 KGHDR and CDR2 SFDVKD. The CDR3 has 16 amino acids. This CDR3 is CATRGPLDRADETQYF.

The chain recombines TRBV7-2 with TRBJ2-1. This CDR3 is built from 13 residues. Germline loops: CDR1 SGHTA, CDR2 FQGNSA. Here the CDR3 reads CASSSGVSNEQFF.

The chain employs TRBV19 and TRBJ1-1; lacking DNA, the TRBD1 call made by TCRdb goes unchecked. The CDR3 runs to 15 residues. Germline CDR1 is LNHDA and CDR2 is SQIVND (reference sequence). The CDR3 here is CASTTLGGRRTEAFF.

The J gene is TRBJ1-5, the V gene TRBV7-9; TCRdb's D gene call, TRBD1, goes unchecked for lack of DNA. CDR1 is SEHNR, CDR2 FQNEAQ, per germline (reference sequence). The CDR3 runs to 14 residues. The CDR3 here is CAGGTASGNQPQHF.

This chain connects TRBV10-3 to TRBJ2-2; as DNA is missing, the TRBD1 call by TCRdb cannot be tested. CDR3 length: 14 amino acids. Germline CDR1 ENHRY, CDR2 SYGVKD. The CDR3 is CAITQTGDTGELFF.

The chain uses TRBV28 and TRBJ2-2; TCRdb lists TRBD2, though no DNA is available to test this call. Germline V lookup: CDR1 MDHEN, CDR2 SYDVKM. The CDR3 runs 15 residues. CDR3: CASSLGLVRTGELFF.

The rearrangement joins TRBV2 to TRBJ2-1. This CDR3 is 13 amino acids long. Germline loops: CDR1 SNHLY, CDR2 FYNNEI. The CDR3 sequence is CASSDKIYNEQFF.

The rearrangement links TRBV12-3 or TRBV12-4 to TRBJ1-1; no DNA is available, so the TRBD1 call from TCRdb remains unchecked. This CDR3 has 14 residues. CDR3 region: CASSLVPGSAEAFF.

The V and J genes are TRBV19 and TRBJ2-7; TCRdb indicates TRBD1, and absent DNA this call remains unverified. Per germline, CDR1 LNHDA and CDR2 SQIVND (reference sequence). There are 15 residues in the CDR3. The CDR3 protein is CASSVNRDRGSPQYF.

The rearrangement joins TRBV4-1 to TRBJ2-1. Germline CDR1 and CDR2: MGHRA and YSYEKL. The CDR3 extends over 15 amino acids. This CDR3 is CASSQDPDSYNEQFF.

V and J are TRBV5-1 and TRBJ1-1; without DNA, the TCRdb call of TRBD1 cannot be checked. Germline V gene lookup returns CDR1 SGHRS and CDR2 YFSETQ. This CDR3 is built from 13 residues. The CDR3 region is CASSLGGHTEAFF.

The chain carries TRBV4-2 and TRBJ2-7; TCRdb picks TRBD1, but there is no DNA to check that call. The CDR3 consists of 13 residues. CDR1 is LGHNA and CDR2 is YNFKEQ in the germline V gene. The CDR3 reads CASSQGAGYEQYF.